Only one count was recorded for the clone carrying this TCR beta chain. The antigen is undetermined. This sample was taken from a study of T cell repertoires in cytomegalovirus infection. Study in general: Shared public TCR beta signatures pointed to both CMV infection and a matching HLA type. Findings of the study overall: Cumulative public TCR beta family frequency identified CMV carriers with the relevant HLA.

Germline V gene sequence: CDR1 SGHKS, CDR2 YYEKEE (reference sequence). The CDR3 contains 16 residues. V lost 0 bases, J lost 1 base, and 7 bases stayed unmatched. TCRdb reprocessed the reads with MiXCR, giving one entry per CDR3 protein. This table holds just under 500,000 distinct CDR3 sequences, roughly 34% found once. This chain links TRBV5-5 with TRBJ2-7, with 7 bases identical to TRBD1. The TCR originated in a human donor in good health (CMV status not recorded). Some clones in this sample may be carry-over from other donors' samples. The sample here was cultured PBMCs, taken from culture after CMV antigen stimulation. Written as DNA, the CDR3 is TGTGCCAGCAGCTTGGATTTATTGGGACAGTCCTACGAGCAGTACTTC. This sequence encodes CASSLDLLGQSYEQYF.